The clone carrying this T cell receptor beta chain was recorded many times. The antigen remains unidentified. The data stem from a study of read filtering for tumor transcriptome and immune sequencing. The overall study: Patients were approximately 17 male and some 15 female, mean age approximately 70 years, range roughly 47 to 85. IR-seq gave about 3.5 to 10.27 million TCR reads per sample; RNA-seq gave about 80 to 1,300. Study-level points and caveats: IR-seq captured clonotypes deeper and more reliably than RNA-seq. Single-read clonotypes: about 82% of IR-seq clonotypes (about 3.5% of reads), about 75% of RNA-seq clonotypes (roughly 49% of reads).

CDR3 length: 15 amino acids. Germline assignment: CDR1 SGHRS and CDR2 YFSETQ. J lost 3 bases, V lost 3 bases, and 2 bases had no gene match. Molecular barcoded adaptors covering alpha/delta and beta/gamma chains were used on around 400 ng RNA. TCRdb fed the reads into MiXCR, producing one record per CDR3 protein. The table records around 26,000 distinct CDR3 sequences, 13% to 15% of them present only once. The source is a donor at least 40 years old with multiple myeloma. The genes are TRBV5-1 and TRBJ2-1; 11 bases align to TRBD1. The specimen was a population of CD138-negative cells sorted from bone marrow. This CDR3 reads CASSWGTGGYNEQFF. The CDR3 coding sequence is TGCGCCAGCAGCTGGGGGACAGGGGGCTACAATGAGCAGTTCTTC.